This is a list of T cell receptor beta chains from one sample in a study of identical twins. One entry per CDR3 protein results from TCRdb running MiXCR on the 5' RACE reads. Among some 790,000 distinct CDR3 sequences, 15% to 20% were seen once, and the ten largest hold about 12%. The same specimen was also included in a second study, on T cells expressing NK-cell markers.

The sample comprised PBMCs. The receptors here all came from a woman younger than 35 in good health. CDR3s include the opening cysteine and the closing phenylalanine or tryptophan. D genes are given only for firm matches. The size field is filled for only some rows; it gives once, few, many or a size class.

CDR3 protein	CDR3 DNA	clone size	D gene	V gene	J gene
CASSVTSGGQGEQFF	TGTGCCAGCAGCGTAACTAGCGGGGGGCAGGGTGAGCAGTTCTTC	few	TRBD2	TRBV7-3	TRBJ2-1
CASSLDSFLPDTQYF	TGTGCCAGCAGCTTAGACTCGTTCCTACCAGATACGCAGTATTTT	-	-	TRBV11-2	TRBJ2-3
CASSTSSGIETQYF	TGTGCCAGTAGCACCTCTTCAGGGATAGAGACCCAGTACTTC	few	-	TRBV19	TRBJ2-5
CASSEFLGGYTF	TGCGCCAGCAGTGAGTTTTTGGGAGGCTACACCTTC	-	-	TRBV10-2	TRBJ1-2
CASSSQNPQETQYF	TGCGCCAGCAGTTCGCAGAACCCTCAAGAGACCCAGTACTTC	-	-	TRBV5-1	TRBJ2-5
CASSIVSGGDNEQFF	TGTGCCAGTAGTATAGTTAGCGGGGGGGACAATGAGCAGTTCTTC	few	TRBD2	TRBV19	TRBJ2-1
CSVEWGFAQYF	TGCAGCGTTGAGTGGGGTTTCGCGCAGTACTTC	once	-	TRBV29-1	TRBJ2-7
CAISEFTPGRSSGGHFF	TGTGCCATCAGTGAGTTTACGCCGGGACGCTCTTCCGGTGGGCACTTCTTC	-	-	TRBV10-3	TRBJ2-1
CSARDTGTYGYTF	TGCAGTGCTAGAGATACAGGAACCTATGGCTACACCTTC	-	-	TRBV20-1	TRBJ1-2
CASSLGKIGRAYEQYF	TGTGCCAGCAGCTTAGGGAAGATCGGGAGGGCCTACGAGCAGTACTTC	-	TRBD2	TRBV7-2	TRBJ2-7
CASSFYHSEQYF	TGTGCCAGCAGTTTTTATCACTCCGAGCAGTACTTC	-	-	TRBV12-3/TRBV12-4	TRBJ2-7
CCASKVRAGRSNQPQHF	TGCTGTGCTAGTAAGGTTCGGGCAGGGAGAAGCAATCAGCCCCAGCATTTT	-	-	TRBV20-1	TRBJ1-5
CASSLAARVYTDTQYF	TGCGCCAGCAGCTTGGCCGCGAGGGTATACACAGATACGCAGTATTTT	-	-	TRBV5-1	TRBJ2-3
CATRDRRDKQFF	TGTGCCACCAGAGATCGCCGGGACAAACAGTTCTTC	-	-	TRBV15	TRBJ2-1
CATSDLEETQYF	TGTGCCACCAGTGACCTGGAAGAGACCCAGTACTTC	few	-	TRBV24-1	TRBJ2-5
CSASRGVTGSYNEQFF	TGCAGTGCTAGTCGAGGAGTTACGGGCTCCTACAATGAGCAGTTCTTC	few	-	TRBV20-1	TRBJ2-1
CSASPGEETQYF	TGCAGTGCTAGCCCCGGAGAAGAGACCCAGTACTTC	many	-	TRBV20-1	TRBJ2-5
CASRASGGRTEAFF	TGTGCCAGCAGGGCCTCTGGGGGCCGCACTGAAGCTTTCTTT	-	-	TRBV6-1	TRBJ1-1
CAWSPGSLRGTDTQYF	TGTGCCTGGAGTCCTGGTAGTCTGAGGGGCACAGATACGCAGTATTTT	-	-	TRBV30	TRBJ2-3
CASSPSSGRAYEQYF	TGTGCCAGCAGCCCGAGTAGCGGGAGGGCCTACGAGCAGTACTTC	few	TRBD2	TRBV9	TRBJ2-7
CASTQPSTNYGYTF	TGTGCCAGCACCCAGCCATCCACTAACTATGGCTACACCTTC	many	-	TRBV12-3/TRBV12-4	TRBJ1-2